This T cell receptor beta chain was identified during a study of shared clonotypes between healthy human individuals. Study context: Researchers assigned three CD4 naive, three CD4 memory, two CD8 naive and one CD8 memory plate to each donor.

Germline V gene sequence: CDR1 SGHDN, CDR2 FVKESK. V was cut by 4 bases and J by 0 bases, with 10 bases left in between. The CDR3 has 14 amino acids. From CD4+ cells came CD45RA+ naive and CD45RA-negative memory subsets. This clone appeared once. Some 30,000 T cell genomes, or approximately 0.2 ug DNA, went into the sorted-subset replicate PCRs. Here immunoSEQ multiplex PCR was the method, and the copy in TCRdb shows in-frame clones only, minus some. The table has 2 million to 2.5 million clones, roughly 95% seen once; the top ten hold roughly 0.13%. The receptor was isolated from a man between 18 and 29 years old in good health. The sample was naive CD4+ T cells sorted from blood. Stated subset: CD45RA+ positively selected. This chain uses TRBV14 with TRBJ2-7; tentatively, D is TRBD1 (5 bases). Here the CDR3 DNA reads TGTGCCAGCAGCCGGGGCAGGAGCTCCTACGAGCAGTACTTC. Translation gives CASSRGRSSYEQYF.